A selection of T cell receptor beta chains follows, all from one sample in a study of neoadjuvant anti-PD-1 for oral cavity cancer. Sequencing used immunoSEQ multiplex PCR; TCRdb keeps in-frame clones, though not all of them. In the table there are over 10,000 clones, less than 70% of which are singletons. The specimen was tumor tissue, collected before nivolumab (anti-PD-1) treatment. These receptors were collected from a person aged 40-85 years with oral cavity squamous cell carcinoma. The donor label of this sample is uncertain. Each CDR3 is given with its conserved first and last residue. D genes are given only for firm matches. Some rows mark clone size as missing; the rest say once, few, many or name a class of expanded clone.

size	J	D	V	length	DNA	CDR3
once	TRBJ1-4	TRBD1	TRBV25-1	15	TGTGCCAGCAGTTGGGGAGGGACAGGGGGAGAAAAACTGTTTTTT	CASSWGGTGGEKLFF
-	TRBJ2-5	-	TRBV14	15	TGTGCCAGCAGCCTAGTACGGGGTGGGCAAGAGACCCAGTACTTC	CASSLVRGGQETQYF
-	TRBJ2-5	-	TRBV20-1	10	TGCAGTGCCGTTGGGGGGACCCAGTACTTC	CSAVGGTQYF
few	TRBJ1-5	-	TRBV5-1	13	TGCGCCAGCAGCGTCTCAGTGTCCGGGCCCCAGCATTTT	CASSVSVSGPQHF
-	TRBJ1-6	-	TRBV27	18	TGTGCCAGCAGTTTATCTCTCGTGATAGGCTCCTATAATTCACCCCTCCACTTT	CASSLSLVIGSYNSPLHF
few	TRBJ2-5	-	TRBV20-1	11	TGCAGTGCAACCCTTGTGGAGACCCAGTACTTC	CSATLVETQYF
once	TRBJ2-7	-	TRBV11-3	13	TGTGCCAGCAGCTTGGAATCCAGGGACAACCCGTACTTC	CASSLESRDNPYF
-	TRBJ2-6	-	TRBV5-8	16	TGTGCCAGCAGCTTTCCCCATTTCTCTGGGGCCAACGTCCTGACTTTC	CASSFPHFSGANVLTF
-	TRBJ2-6	-	TRBV6-1	18	TGTGCCAGCAGTGGTCTTGGGGGCCTGGACTCTGGGGCCAACGTCCTGACTTTC	CASSGLGGLDSGANVLTF
-	TRBJ1-5	-	TRBV5-1	15	TGCGCCAGCAGCTTCGGGCCGATTAAGAATCAGCCCCAGCATTTT	CASSFGPIKNQPQHF
-	TRBJ1-1	-	TRBV19	15	TGTGCCAGTAGTATTATGGCCCAGTTGAACACTGAAGCTTTCTTT	CASSIMAQLNTEAFF
-	TRBJ1-4	-	TRBV11-2	15	TGTGCCAGCAGCTTAGGCGCAGCAACTAATGAAAAACTGTTTTTT	CASSLGAATNEKLFF
-	TRBJ1-1	-	TRBV10-1	13	TGCGCCAGCAGTGGAGCCCTGAACACTGAAGCTTTCTTT	CASSGALNTEAFF
-	TRBJ1-5	-	TRBV30	13	TGTGCCTGGGCCGACAGGCATGATCAGCCCCAGCATTTT	CAWADRHDQPQHF
few	TRBJ1-5	-	TRBV6-5	12	TGTGCCAGCGGACGAGAACCTCAGCCCCAGCATTTT	CASGREPQPQHF